A single sample is the source of the 10 T cell receptor beta chains below, sequenced in a study of tumor-infiltrating lymphocytes in primary liver carcinoma. Total RNA (approximately 0.5 ug) served as template for TCR beta cDNA synthesis primed by a constant-region primer. Amplification in three nested multiplex PCR rounds with slightly modified ARM-PCR gave rise to TCR beta libraries. Each of the first two PCR rounds ran roughly 9 cycles with TRBV1-TRBV30 forward and C-beta reverse primers. MiXCR, applied by TCRdb to the multiplex PCR reads, yields one record per CDR3 protein. Among roughly 100,000 distinct CDR3 sequences listed, around two thirds were seen once. It was from roughly 20-30 mg of unsorted bulk tissue that RNA and DNA were co-extracted. The sequencing sample was made of liver tumor tissue from sampling region 5. Subset specified: tumor region T5, tumor centre. All receptors derive from an older woman with primary liver carcinoma and hepatitis B virus infection.

This sequence joins TRBV6-5 and TRBJ1-1; D gene uncertain. The V end lost 2 bases, the J end lost 5 bases, and 12 bases lay between the germline ends. The CDR3 length is 14 residues. The germline V gene has CDR1 MNHEY and CDR2 SVGAGI. CDR3 DNA: TGTGCCAGCAGTTACGCCCTAGCGATTACTGAAGCTTTCTTT. Residues: CASSYALAITEAFF.

Of note for this clonotype: A much larger clone lies a single base off, so this may be a read error. The chain has TRBV30 and TRBJ2-3, with TRBD2 matching over 7 bases. The CDR3 is 14 residues long. V trimming: 0 bases; J trimming: 8 bases; junction bases outside the gene matches: 8. Germline CDR1 and CDR2: GTSNPN and SVGIG (reference sequence). In DNA form, the CDR3 reads TGTGCCTGGAGTGTGGGGGGGAGTGGAGGTACGCAGTATTTT. Translated, it gives CAWSVGGSGGTQYF.

This clonotype appeared a few times. The rearrangement uses TRBV7-9 and TRBJ1-4; 8 nucleotides line up with TRBD1. CDR3 length equals 15 residues. The germline gives CDR1 SEHNR, CDR2 FQNEAQ (reference sequence). Trimming removed 3 bases from V and 7 bases from J; junction bases left unmatched: 7. CDR3 amino acids: CASSFQGAVGEKLFF. DNA of the CDR3: TGTGCCAGCAGCTTCCAGGGGGCGGTCGGTGAAAAACTGTTTTTT.

DNA of the CDR3: TGTGCCAGCACCCCGGGCAGCAGTAATCCACTCCTCCACTTT. Protein: CASTPGSSNPLLHF. V gene TRBV6-2 or TRBV6-3 combines with J gene TRBJ1-6; D unclear. Trimming cost V 7 bases and J 15 bases, with 22 bases left between them. This CDR3 has 14 residues. Germline CDR1 and CDR2: MNHEY and SVGEGT.

Remarks on this clonotype: This CDR3 is missing its conserved last phenylalanine or tryptophan, likely due to a read error. The limits of the CDR3 on the DNA are not certain, so only TCRdb's listed CDR3 is given. The chain has TRBV6-1 and TRBJ1-1. The CDR3 is 13 residues long, ends included. The germline V gene has CDR1 MNHNS and CDR2 SASEGT. The chain's CDR3 is CASSESENTEVFI.

A remark on this clonotype: An end of the junction does not agree with germline; a read error may underlie this. This rearrangement joins TRBV4-2 to TRBJ2-1; D is uncertain. The CDR3 spans 17 residues. Germline CDR1 and CDR2: LGHNA and YNFKEQ. CDR3 residues: CVSSQDGVPHPYNGQFF. CDR3 in DNA: TGTGTCAGCAGCCAAGATGGTGTTCCCCACCCCTACAATGGGCAGTTCTTC.

In regard to this clonotype: A junction end diverges from the germline sequence, so it may reflect a read error. The chain carries TRBV11-2 and TRBJ2-3; no definite D call. The germline CDR1 and CDR2 sequences are SGHAT and FQNNGV. The CDR3 is 13 residues long. This chain's CDR3 is CAGSLDRGDKQYF. As DNA, the CDR3 is TGTGCTGGCAGCTTAGATCGAGGAGATAAGCAGTATTTT. The full variable domain, rest sourced from reference TRBV11-2 and TRBJ2-3, is EAGVAQSPRYKIIEKRQSVAFWCNPISGHATLYWYQQILGQGPKLLIQFQNNGVVDDSQLPKDRFSAERLKGVDSTLKIQPAKLEDSAVYLCAGSLDRGDKQYFGPGTRLTVL.

In regard to this clonotype: The junction departs from germline at one end; a sequencing error may be responsible. The genes are TRBV11-3 and TRBJ2-1, with 10 bases identical to TRBD2. The CDR3 loop spans 15 amino acids. CDR1 SGHNT and CDR2 YENEEA come from the germline V gene. The chain's CDR3 is CVSSLGTSDINELFF. CDR3 sequence (DNA): TGTGTCAGCAGCCTAGGGACTAGCGACATTAATGAGCTGTTCTTC.

To note about this clonotype: It may be a read error: a sequence one base away is much more abundant. The V call is TRBV5-1, the J call TRBJ1-1, with a possible D match to TRBD1 (6 bases). The CDR3 sequence is 14 residues long. V lost 4 bases to trimming and J lost 7 bases, with 17 bases between them. Germline V CDR1 and CDR2: SGHRS, YFSETQ. The CDR3 sequence is CASSPEGHFIEAFF. The CDR3 nucleotides are TGCGCCAGCAGCCCCGAGGGACATTTTATTGAAGCTTTCTTT.

This clonotype was seen only a few times. This chain connects TRBV12-3 or TRBV12-4 to TRBJ2-1; D may match TRBD1 or TRBD2 (5 bases each). This CDR3 contains 14 residues. V was pared by 5 bases and J by 4 bases, with 12 bases between. The CDR3 spells CASSPPGPYNEQFF. CDR3 DNA: TGTGCCAGCAGTCCTCCGGGGCCATACAATGAGCAGTTCTTC.